The rows below give T cell receptor beta chains drawn from one sample of a study of CD8 T cells in ankylosing spondylitis. TCRdb redid the calling of the 5' RACE reads with MiXCR, one entry per CDR3 protein. Of roughly 180,000 distinct CDR3 sequences listed, around 13% were seen once; the top ten hold 16%. The sample comprised blood, either unsorted or a sorted T cell fraction (not recorded which). These receptors all stem from a male donor with ankylosing spondylitis or in good health (not recorded which). The CDR3 runs from the conserved cysteine through the conserved F or W. A D gene is named only where the DNA matches it firmly.

D gene	V gene	J gene	CDR3 protein
TRBD2	TRBV20-1	TRBJ2-1	CSASGTSGYNEQFF
-	TRBV3-1	TRBJ2-3	CASSQDPGWGATDTQYF
TRBD2	TRBV2	TRBJ2-3	CASLRASGLSTDTQYF
-	TRBV11-2	TRBJ1-3	CASSPVSGLSGNTIYF
-	TRBV4-1	TRBJ2-3	CASSQDPGFSLTDTQYF
-	TRBV12-3/TRBV12-4	TRBJ1-2	CASKRGHYGYTF
TRBD1	TRBV20-1	TRBJ1-6	CSAFSHRDSGISYNSPLHF
TRBD1	TRBV3-1	TRBJ2-2	CASRTRDRGSTGELFF
-	TRBV25-1	TRBJ1-2	CASSEGKGRSNYGYTF
-	TRBV9	TRBJ2-7	CASAVGTLSYEQYF
-	TRBV5-5	TRBJ2-7	CASSSWGGPPEQYF
-	TRBV12-3/TRBV12-4	TRBJ1-2	CASSLDSYGYTF
-	TRBV18	TRBJ1-4	CASSPVYGNEKLFF
TRBD2	TRBV12-3/TRBV12-4	TRBJ2-1	CASSLLAGNGGQFF
-	TRBV12-3/TRBV12-4	TRBJ2-2	CASSVPGELFF
TRBD1	TRBV11-2	TRBJ2-2	CASSFNHGRGLSGELFF
TRBD1	TRBV27	TRBJ1-2	CASSFRGSSYGYTF
TRBD2	TRBV6-1	TRBJ2-6	CASTGLAGDVAGANVLTF
TRBD1	TRBV7-6	TRBJ1-1	CASSPTTGLNTEAFF
TRBD2	TRBV20-1	TRBJ2-1	CSASGTSGGQLYNEQFF
-	TRBV7-8	TRBJ1-5	CASSLDTVNQPQHF
-	TRBV9	TRBJ2-7	CASSPLEGQFYEQYF
-	TRBV5-1	TRBJ1-1	CASSLAGSAEAFF
-	TRBV12-3/TRBV12-4	TRBJ2-7	CASSFQSPRAYEQYF
TRBD2	TRBV27	TRBJ2-7	CASSLGTSGRGEQYF
-	TRBV25-1	TRBJ2-3	CASSEPGDTQYF
-	TRBV20-1	TRBJ2-7	CPDYTPAYEQYF
-	TRBV7-2	TRBJ2-7	CASSFGRPYEQYF
-	TRBV20-1	TRBJ2-7	CSASLSRDEQYF
-	TRBV15	TRBJ1-2	CATSPGNTGGKNYGYTF
TRBD1	TRBV12-3/TRBV12-4	TRBJ1-1	CASSPGQMNTEAFF
-	TRBV12-3/TRBV12-4	TRBJ2-5	CASSPAGVGGRETQYF
-	TRBV6-1	TRBJ2-3	CASNEVGGTDTQYF
-	TRBV6-1	TRBJ2-7	CASSTPGHEEYEQYF
TRBD2	TRBV4-1	TRBJ2-2	CASSPLAGATGELFF
-	TRBV15	TRBJ2-2	CATSRVYNTGELFF
-	TRBV30	TRBJ2-3	CAWTGMDTQYF
TRBD2	TRBV27	TRBJ2-1	CATATSGRGYEQFF